This passage covers 24 T cell receptor beta chains from one sample sequenced in a study of T cell responses to AZD1222 COVID-19 vaccine. The assay was immunoSEQ multiplex PCR, and TCRdb's table has in-frame clones only and misses some. The data show about 150,000 clones, roughly nine tenths seen once. Material: peripheral blood, obtained 28 days after the second AZD1222 dose. The receptors stem from an adult who received the AZD1222 COVID-19 vaccine.

The chain recombines TRBV7-9 with TRBJ1-1; D unclear. Germline V gives CDR1 SEHNR, CDR2 FQNEAQ (reference sequence). This CDR3 spans 14 amino acids. Trimming pared 5 bases from V and 6 bases from J, leaving 16 bases between. CDR3: CASSPVGRQAEAFF. The DNA of the CDR3 is TGTGCCAGCAGCCCAGTGGGCCGCCAGGCTGAAGCTTTCTTT.

V gene TRBV9 combines with J gene TRBJ1-2; D is uncertain. The CDR3 spans 11 residues. Germline values: CDR1 SGDLS, CDR2 YYNGEE. V was clipped by 2 bases and J by 7 bases, with 6 bases between them. The CDR3 coding sequence is TGTGCCAGCAGCGTCTGGGGTGGCTACACCTTC. Translated: CASSVWGGYTF. Complete variable domain (other parts from reference TRBV9 and TRBJ1-2): DSGVTQTPKHLITATGQRVTLRCSPRSGDLSVYWYQQSLDQGLQFLIQYYNGEERAKGNILERFSAQQFPDLHSELNLSSLELGDSALYFCASSVWGGYTFGSGTRLTVV.

The rearrangement uses TRBV19 and TRBJ1-5, with D perhaps matching TRBD1 (6 bases). Trimming left V 5 bases short and J 5 bases short, with 10 bases between. Germline V gene data show CDR1 as LNHDA and CDR2 as SQIVND (reference sequence). The CDR3 loop spans 13 amino acids. The CDR3 region has the DNA TGTGCCAGTAGTGAGCAGGGGCATCAGCCCCAGCATTTT. Its protein product is CASSEQGHQPQHF.

The CDR3 loop reads CASSVKQGQGARDEQFF. CDR3 DNA sequence: TGTGCCAGCAGCGTCAAGCAGGGACAGGGGGCTCGGGATGAGCAGTTCTTC. The rearrangement joins TRBV9 to TRBJ2-1; TRBD1 matches 12 bases. This CDR3 comprises 17 residues. The V and J ends lost 2 bases and 8 bases, in that order; junction bases with no gene match: 11. Germline V gene lookup returns CDR1 SGDLS and CDR2 YYNGEE.

This rearrangement joins TRBV7-8 to TRBJ2-7; 7 nucleotides line up with TRBD1. This CDR3 is 15 amino acids long. The trim removed 1 base at V and 6 bases at J, leaving 9 bases unmatched. Per the germline V gene, CDR1 is SGHVS and CDR2 is FQNEAQ. The CDR3 loop reads CASSLELAGGSEQYF. The CDR3 DNA sequence: TGTGCCAGCAGCTTAGAGCTAGCAGGGGGATCCGAGCAGTACTTC.

The CDR3 spells CASSLESYEQYF. CDR3 coding DNA: TGTGCCAGCAGCTTAGAAAGCTACGAGCAGTACTTC. This sequence joins TRBV11-3 and TRBJ2-7; D unresolved. Trimming pared 0 bases from V and 3 bases from J, leaving 3 bases between. There are 12 residues in the CDR3. Germline lookup yields CDR1 SGHNT and CDR2 YENEEA. The full variable domain, completed using reference TRBV11-3 and TRBJ2-7, is EAGVVQSPRYKIIEKKQPVAFWCNPISGHNTLYWYLQNLGQGPELLIRYENEEAVDDSQLPKDRFSAERLKGVDSTLKIQPAELGDSAVYLCASSLESYEQYFGPGTRLTVT.

The chain employs TRBV4-2 and TRBJ2-1; 9 bases fit TRBD2. The V gene's germline CDR1 is LGHNA and CDR2 YNFKEQ. V lost 2 bases and J lost 9; bases outside the gene matches: 5. This CDR3 spans 14 amino acids. CDR3 sequence reads: CASSQRGLASEQFF. The CDR3 coding sequence is TGTGCCAGCAGCCAACGGGGACTAGCCAGTGAGCAGTTCTTC.

The chain employs TRBV7-9 and TRBJ1-5, with D uncertain. The CDR3 has 13 amino acids. Trimming took off 5 bases at V and 6 bases at J, with 11 bases between the two ends. In germline, CDR1 is SEHNR, CDR2 FQNEAQ (reference sequence). DNA for the CDR3: TGTGCCAGCAGCCCCCGACGGGGTCAGCCCCAGCATTTT. Translation: CASSPRRGQPQHF. Full variable domain (outside the CDR3, taken from reference TRBV7-9 and TRBJ1-5): DTGVSQNPRHKITKRGQNVTFRCDPISEHNRLYWYRQTLGQGPEFLTYFQNEAQLEKSRLLSDRFSAERPKGSFSTLEIQRTEQGDSAMYLCASSPRRGQPQHFGDGTRLSIL.

V usage is TRBV30 and J usage is TRBJ1-1; possible D gene TRBD1, 6 bases. Trimming removed 0 bases from V and 3 bases from J, with 14 bases in between. Germline V gene data show CDR1 as GTSNPN and CDR2 as SVGIG (reference sequence). The CDR3 sequence is 15 residues long. As DNA, the CDR3 is TGTGCCTGGAGTGTCAGGGTACAGGGCGACACTGAAGCTTTCTTT. It yields the protein CAWSVRVQGDTEAFF.

There are a few counts of this clone. This chain's CDR3 is CASSDGTAGPYEQYF. The CDR3 coding sequence is TGTGCCAGCAGTGACGGGACAGCGGGGCCTTACGAGCAGTACTTC. The rearrangement uses TRBV6-1 and TRBJ2-7; D is perhaps TRBD1 or TRBD2 (7 bases each). Germline-derived CDR1 and CDR2 are MNHNS and SASEGT. Trimming took 3 bases from V and 4 from J, leaving 16 bases between them. This CDR3 has 15 amino acids.

The CDR3 region is CASSTSGADSYNEQFF. The CDR3, as DNA: TGTGCCAGCAGCACCTCCGGAGCGGACTCCTACAATGAGCAGTTCTTC. This chain uses TRBV11-2 with TRBJ2-1; tentative D call: TRBD2 (5 bases). CDR3 length equals 16 residues. V lost 5 bases to trimming and J lost 0 bases, with 14 bases between them. Germline CDR1 SGHAT, CDR2 FQNNGV.

The chain carries TRBV3-1 (or the pseudogene TRBV3-2) and TRBJ2-3; D tentatively reads TRBD1 or TRBD2 (5 bases each). The CDR3 is made up of 15 amino acids. Trimming stripped 0 bases from V and 4 bases from J, with 11 bases between. Germline CDR1 LGHDT, CDR2 YNNKEL (reference sequence). CDR3 loop: CASSQEDRGPDTQYF. Written as DNA, the CDR3 is TGTGCCAGCAGCCAAGAAGATCGGGGACCAGATACGCAGTATTTT.

V gene TRBV9 combines with J gene TRBJ2-7; 7 positions agree with TRBD2. Trimming removed 0 bases from V and 4 bases from J; junction bases left unmatched: 10. Germline lookup yields CDR1 SGDLS and CDR2 YYNGEE. The CDR3 covers 16 residues. This CDR3 reads CASSVAVLADRYEQYF. CDR3 sequence (DNA): TGTGCCAGCAGCGTAGCTGTTCTAGCGGACCGATACGAGCAGTACTTC.

This rearrangement joins TRBV2 to TRBJ1-5, with D possibly TRBD1 on 6 matching bases. Germline V gene sequence: CDR1 SNHLY, CDR2 FYNNEI. The CDR3 has 15 amino acids. V lost 1 base and J 4 bases, leaving 11 bases between the germline ends. CDR3 residues: CASSEVGTQNQPQHF. CDR3 sequence (DNA): TGTGCCAGCAGTGAAGTCGGGACACAGAATCAGCCCCAGCATTTT.

The chain combines TRBV5-1 with TRBJ2-5, with 7 bases lining up with TRBD1. The CDR3 loop spans 15 amino acids. Germline V lookup: CDR1 SGHRS, CDR2 YFSETQ. After removal of 2 bases from V and 4 bases from J, the junction contained 8 bases not matched to a gene. CDR3 amino acids: CASSLATGSGETQYF. Written as DNA, the CDR3 is TGCGCCAGCAGCTTAGCGACAGGGTCGGGAGAGACCCAGTACTTC.

This sequence joins TRBV19 and TRBJ1-5; perhaps TRBD1 as D (5 bases). V shed 1 base and J shed 3 bases, with 13 bases lying between them. The length of the CDR3 is 16 residues. CDR1 and CDR2 from the germline V gene are LNHDA and SQIVND (reference sequence). For the CDR3, the DNA is TGTGCCAGTAGTATAGTAAATGGGGGTTTCAATCAGCCCCAGCATTTT. Translation gives CASSIVNGGFNQPQHF. The complete variable domain, with remaining parts taken from reference TRBV19 and TRBJ1-5, reads DGGITQSPKYLFRKEGQNVTLSCEQNLNHDAMYWYRQDPGQGLRLIYYSQIVNDFQKGDIAEGYSVSREKKESFPLTVTSAQKNPTAFYLCASSIVNGGFNQPQHFGDGTRLSIL.

Concerning this clone itself: This sample also contains other DNA sequences that code for the same CDR3. The gene calls are TRBV6-5 and TRBJ1-1; no firm D call. Trimming removed 5 bases from V and 4 bases from J, with 5 bases in between. Germline loops: CDR1 MNHEY, CDR2 SVGAGI. The CDR3 consists of 11 residues. DNA for the CDR3: TGTGCCAGCAGTCGCGGCACTGAAGCTTTCTTT. Its protein product is CASSRGTEAFF.

V usage is TRBV6-5 and J usage is TRBJ2-2, with D tentatively TRBD2 (7 bases). The germline CDR1 and CDR2 sequences are MNHEY and SVGAGI. The length of the CDR3 is 14 residues. Between the trimmed V and J ends, which lost 5 bases and 6 bases, there was a span of 13 bases. CDR3 in amino acids: CASSIEGGPGELFF. CDR3 DNA: TGTGCCAGCAGTATAGAGGGGGGGCCCGGGGAGCTGTTTTTT.

The V call is TRBV11-2, the J call TRBJ2-7; D remains ambiguous. The ends were cut back, 1 base at V and 2 bases at J, with 6 bases in the middle. Germline V gene sequence: CDR1 SGHAT, CDR2 FQNNGV. The length of the CDR3 is 13 residues. The CDR3 here is CASSLAPAYEQYF. CDR3 sequence (DNA): TGTGCCAGCAGCTTAGCTCCGGCCTACGAGCAGTACTTC.

The chain is built from TRBV6-5 and TRBJ2-2, with no clear D. The CDR3 extends over 16 amino acids. V was shortened by 0 bases and J by 4 bases, with 12 bases between the two germline ends. The V gene's germline CDR1 is MNHEY and CDR2 SVGAGI. The CDR3 coding sequence is TGTGCCAGCAGTTACTCGAGGATCACGGTCACCGGGGAGCTGTTTTTT. Translation gives CASSYSRITVTGELFF.

The chain employs TRBV11-3 and TRBJ2-4; D ambiguous. In germline, CDR1 is SGHNT, CDR2 YENEEA. The CDR3 extends over 13 amino acids. V lost 10 bases, J lost 0 bases, and 10 bases lay in between. The CDR3 region has the DNA TGTGCCAACCGCAATCCAGCCAAAAACATTCAGTACTTC. Encoded protein: CANRNPAKNIQYF.

The rearrangement uses TRBV5-1 and TRBJ2-3, with a possible D match to TRBD1 (6 bases). Germline V gives CDR1 SGHRS, CDR2 YFSETQ. The germline V and J ends were trimmed by 2 bases and 0 bases, with 13 bases remaining between them. The CDR3 has 16 amino acids. The DNA of the CDR3 is TGCGCCAGCAGCTTCCCAGACAGGCCTAGCACAGATACGCAGTATTTT. This translates into CASSFPDRPSTDTQYF.

This chain links TRBV19 with TRBJ1-5; D uncertain. V lost 6 bases to trimming and J lost 2 bases, with 20 bases between them. CDR1 is LNHDA, CDR2 SQIVND, per germline (reference sequence). This CDR3 spans 17 amino acids. The CDR3 nucleotides are TGTGCCAGTAGAAATGCGGTTGTGAGGGATGGCAATCAGCCCCAGCATTTT. Amino acids: CASRNAVVRDGNQPQHF. Variable domain in full (rest from reference TRBV19 and TRBJ1-5): DGGITQSPKYLFRKEGQNVTLSCEQNLNHDAMYWYRQDPGQGLRLIYYSQIVNDFQKGDIAEGYSVSREKKESFPLTVTSAQKNPTAFYLCASRNAVVRDGNQPQHFGDGTRLSIL.

The CDR3 loop reads CASTNWTGSRETQYF. The DNA for the CDR3 is TGTGCCAGCACGAACTGGACAGGGAGCAGGGAGACCCAGTACTTC. The V and J genes are TRBV27 and TRBJ2-5; 8 nucleotides line up with TRBD1. Germline lookup yields CDR1 MNHEY and CDR2 SMNVEV (reference sequence). This CDR3 is built from 15 residues. V lost 7 bases and J lost 5; bases outside the gene matches: 12.